This TCR beta chain was sequenced for a study of blood T cells in healthy people across ages. Whole-study findings and limits: More naive CD4+ cells and higher diversity were found in long-lived than in aged donors.

This CDR3 has 16 residues. After removal of 5 bases from V and 4 bases from J, the junction contained 16 bases not matched to a gene. Germline values: CDR1 DFQATT, CDR2 SNEGSKA (reference sequence). Through a sample-barcoded 5' primer and a J-beta primer mix, a second PCR was run for roughly 6 to 12 cycles. In TCRdb, the 5' RACE reads were re-called with MiXCR into one record per CDR3 protein. This repertoire shows 800,000 or so distinct CDR3 sequences, about 25% found once; its top ten account for under 4.5%. This clonotype was seen a few times. Its antigen is currently unknown. These data were likewise used in another study, on T cells of mothers and their children. That study reports: Related mother-child pairs showed slightly, non-significantly higher overlap than unrelated pairs.

Sequencing used blood. This TCR came from a boy aged 10-17 years in good health. The chain combines TRBV20-1 with TRBJ2-7; 8 bases align to TRBD2. This chain's CDR3 is CSAGTRGELRWYEQYF. In nucleotides, the CDR3 is TGCAGTGCTGGGACTAGGGGGGAGCTCCGGTGGTACGAGCAGTACTTC.